A single sample gave rise to the 30 T cell receptor beta chains below, sequenced in a study of blood T cells in healthy people across ages. Then a second PCR, running about 7 to 11 cycles, was carried out with a sample-barcoded 5' primer and a J-beta primer mix. TCRdb re-derived calls from the 5' RACE reads in MiXCR, one entry per CDR3 protein. The profile covers about 1.8 million distinct CDR3 sequences, with just under 50% appearing a single time and less than 2.5% taken by the ten largest. Source material: blood. All receptors come from a woman aged 40 to 50 in good health.

V gene TRBV4-3 combines with J gene TRBJ1-2, with D unresolved. Germline assignment: CDR1 LGHNA and CDR2 YSLEER. The CDR3 length is 14 residues. V was pared by 0 bases and J by 7 bases, with 12 bases between. The CDR3 DNA is TGCGCCAGCAGCCAAGACCTAGACCGGGGTGGCTACACCTTC. Protein: CASSQDLDRGGYTF.

The V gene is TRBV20-1, the J gene TRBJ1-5, with no clear D. The CDR3 length is 16 residues. Germline loops: CDR1 DFQATT, CDR2 SNEGSKA (reference sequence). V lost 1 base and J lost 1, with 14 bases in between. CDR3 sequence (DNA): TGCAGTGCTAGAGTCGGTTTGGCGGGGAGCAATCAGCCCCAGCATTTT. As protein: CSARVGLAGSNQPQHF.

This clonotype has only a few counts. The chain recombines TRBV6-2 or TRBV6-3 with TRBJ1-2, with D possibly matching TRBD1 (6 bases). CDR1 MNHEY and CDR2 SVGEGT come from the germline V gene. This CDR3 has 15 residues. V was shortened by 7 bases and J by 10 bases, with 25 bases between the two germline ends. CDR3 amino acids: CASKGEAALLSLYTF. As DNA, the CDR3 is TGTGCCAGCAAGGGGGAGGCAGCTCTTCTCTCTCTCTACACCTTC.

The chain joins TRBV5-1 to TRBJ2-1; 14 nucleotides match TRBD2. The germline V gene has CDR1 SGHRS and CDR2 YFSETQ. Trimming removed 7 bases from V and 6 bases from J; junction bases left unmatched: 15. The CDR3 spans 18 residues. As DNA, the CDR3 is TGCGCCAGCGGCCCAGGACTAGCGGGGGGCGAAGTCGCCAATGAGCAGTTCTTC. Protein sequence: CASGPGLAGGEVANEQFF.

V usage is TRBV7-2 and J usage is TRBJ2-1; no reliable D call. The V end lost 0 bases, the J end lost 9 bases, and 9 bases lay between the germline ends. Per the germline V gene, CDR1 is SGHTA and CDR2 is FQGNSA. CDR3 size: 13 residues. CDR3 loop: CASSLAPHTEQFF. As DNA, the CDR3 is TGTGCCAGCAGCTTAGCCCCTCATACTGAGCAGTTCTTC.

The CDR3 is CASSLPGAVLEYGYTF. The CDR3 region has the DNA TGTGCCAGCAGCTTACCGGGGGCAGTCCTCGAGTATGGCTACACCTTC. V gene TRBV7-9 combines with J gene TRBJ1-2; weak D call: TRBD1 (6 bases). This CDR3 has 16 residues. V lost 2 bases, J lost 5 bases, and 18 bases lay in between. From germline, CDR1 is SEHNR and CDR2 FQNEAQ (reference sequence).

This clonotype has just a few counts. V usage is TRBV15 and J usage is TRBJ2-3, with D unresolved. Per germline, CDR1 LNHNV and CDR2 YYDKDF (reference sequence). The CDR3 is made up of 13 amino acids. Trimming pared 1 base from V and 6 bases from J, leaving 8 bases between. Written as DNA, the CDR3 is TGTGCCACCAGCAGAGGTCGTTTGGATACGCAGTATTTT. Its translation is CATSRGRLDTQYF.

This clonotype has only a few counts. V usage is TRBV29-1 and J usage is TRBJ2-1, with D hard to call. This CDR3 has 12 residues. V was pared by 2 bases and J by 4 bases, with 6 bases between. The germline V gene encodes CDR1 SQVTM and CDR2 ANQGSEA. In DNA form, the CDR3 reads TGCAGCGTTGAATTTACGTACAATGAGCAGTTCTTC. Translation: CSVEFTYNEQFF.

The genes are TRBV2 and TRBJ2-7; the match to TRBD1 covers 8 bases. This CDR3 comprises 13 residues. V shed 11 bases and J 2 bases; nucleotides not matched to a gene: 8. The V gene's germline CDR1 is SNHLY and CDR2 FYNNEI. CDR3 amino acids: CAGAGTGTYEQYF. The DNA of the CDR3 is TGTGCCGGGGCCGGGACAGGAACCTACGAGCAGTACTTC.

The chain couples TRBV20-1 to TRBJ2-7; D is uncertain. Germline V lookup: CDR1 DFQATT, CDR2 SNEGSKA (reference sequence). CDR3 size: 15 residues. V gave up 0 bases and J gave up 1 base, with 13 bases separating them. CDR3 bases: TGCAGTGCTAGAGATCGGAGCCGACCATCCTACGAGCAGTACTTC. Residues: CSARDRSRPSYEQYF.

V is TRBV20-1 and J is TRBJ2-1; TRBD2 is a possible D gene (6 bases). CDR1 is DFQATT and CDR2 is SNEGSKA in the germline V gene (reference sequence). The V end lost 5 bases, the J end lost 3 bases, and 17 bases lay between the germline ends. CDR3 size: 15 residues. The CDR3: CSARSLASSYNEQFF. CDR3 bases: TGCAGTGCTCGGTCCCTAGCGAGCAGCTACAATGAGCAGTTCTTC.

The table lists this clonotype with a few counts. This sequence joins TRBV4-3 and TRBJ2-1; 9 bases fit TRBD1. The V gene's germline CDR1 is LGHNA and CDR2 YSLEER. This CDR3 comprises 14 residues. V lost 3 bases, J lost 7 bases, and 4 bases stayed unmatched. This chain's CDR3 is CASSHLQGANEQFF. The CDR3 bases are TGCGCCAGCAGCCACCTACAGGGGGCTAATGAGCAGTTCTTC.

This CDR3 is CASSPDEGLHADTQYF. In DNA, the CDR3 is TGTGCCAGCAGCCCCGACGAGGGACTCCACGCAGATACGCAGTATTTT. The chain carries TRBV12-3 or TRBV12-4 and TRBJ2-3; possibly TRBD2 for D (6 bases). The CDR3 runs to 16 residues. V was trimmed by 6 bases and J by 4 bases, leaving 20 bases between them.

The CDR3 region is CATSRVRGQTYEQYF. For the CDR3, the DNA is TGTGCCACCAGCAGAGTTAGGGGTCAGACCTACGAGCAGTACTTC. This chain uses TRBV15 with TRBJ2-7; a weak D match, TRBD1 (5 bases). Germline V gene sequence: CDR1 LNHNV, CDR2 YYDKDF (reference sequence). V gave up 1 base and J gave up 2 bases, with 12 bases separating them. The CDR3 consists of 15 residues.

Here the CDR3 reads CASRMRAGTGVNQPQHF. The DNA for the CDR3 is TGTGCCAGCAGGATGAGGGCCGGGACAGGGGTAAATCAGCCCCAGCATTTT. This chain joins TRBV12-3 or TRBV12-4 and TRBJ1-5; 10 positions match TRBD1. The length of the CDR3 is 17 residues. V shed 6 bases, J shed 4 bases, and the junction held 12 bases outside the gene matches.

This rearrangement joins TRBV10-3 to TRBJ2-1, with 7 bases fitting TRBD1. In germline, CDR1 is ENHRY, CDR2 SYGVKD. Trimming at V came to 4 bases and at J to 7 bases, leaving 10 bases not matched to a gene. The CDR3 runs to 15 residues. The CDR3 bases are TGTGCCATCAGTGGGCTAAGGGGGCAAGGGAATGAGCAGTTCTTC. Translating gives CAISGLRGQGNEQFF.

This clonotype was counted only a few times. V usage is TRBV13 and J usage is TRBJ1-2; D call uncertain. There are 14 residues in the CDR3. Germline assignment: CDR1 PRHDT and CDR2 FYEKMQ (reference sequence). Trimming shortened V by 0 bases and J by 4 bases, and 9 bases separated the two germline ends. CDR3 sequence (DNA): TGTGCCAGCAGCTTAGGGGGTGCCAGCTATGGCTACACCTTC. Translated: CASSLGGASYGYTF.

The rearrangement links TRBV5-1 to TRBJ2-7, with D tentatively TRBD2 (5 bases). From germline, CDR1 is SGHRS and CDR2 YFSETQ. V was shortened by 5 bases and J by 2 bases, with 11 bases between the two germline ends. This CDR3 spans 13 amino acids. The CDR3 DNA is TGCGCCAGCAGTGCAGAGGGAGCCTACGAGCAGTACTTC. It is translated as CASSAEGAYEQYF.

The chain recombines TRBV5-1 with TRBJ1-2; 10 bases agree with TRBD1. The CDR3 contains 15 residues. Germline V gene lookup returns CDR1 SGHRS and CDR2 YFSETQ. After removal of 7 bases from V and 2 bases from J, the junction contained 8 bases not matched to a gene. CDR3 nucleotides: TGCGCCAGCGGGTTAGGGGGACAGGGGAACTATGGCTACACCTTC. Translation: CASGLGGQGNYGYTF.

About this clonotype: One junction end does not reproduce the germline sequence, and a read error may be involved. V is TRBV20-1 and J is TRBJ2-5; 10 positions agree with TRBD2. Per germline, CDR1 DFQATT and CDR2 SNEGSKA (reference sequence). The CDR3 spans 15 residues. DNA for the CDR3: TGCAGTGCCCCCAGTACTAGCGGGAACCAAGGGACCCAGTACTTC. Protein product: CSAPSTSGNQGTQYF.

Details on this clonotype: The junction shows a germline mismatch at one end, possibly a read error. This chain joins TRBV11-1 and TRBJ2-7; D call uncertain. The V gene's germline CDR1 is SGHAT and CDR2 FQDESV (reference sequence). The CDR3 runs to 15 residues. The chain's CDR3 is CTSSSPDALPYEQYF. The CDR3 DNA reads TGTACCAGCAGCTCCCCGGACGCCCTCCCCTACGAGCAGTACTTC.

The V and J genes are TRBV5-1 and TRBJ1-2, with TRBD1 matching 9 bases. The junction had 7 bases not matched to a gene; V was cut back by 3 bases and J by 7 bases. Germline lookup yields CDR1 SGHRS and CDR2 YFSETQ. The CDR3 covers 14 residues. CDR3 sequence (DNA): TGCGCCAGCAGCTCGGACAGGGGTAGCCTTGGCTACACCTTC. It encodes CASSSDRGSLGYTF.

This clonotype showed up just a few times. J is TRBJ1-2 and V is TRBV6-5; 8 bases map to TRBD1. V shed 2 bases and J 3 bases; nucleotides not matched to a gene: 5. CDR1 and CDR2 (germline): MNHEY, SVGAGI. This CDR3 has 15 amino acids. CDR3 nucleotides: TGTGCCAGCAGTTACACTGGACAGGGCGACTATGGCTACACCTTC. Amino acid sequence: CASSYTGQGDYGYTF.

J is TRBJ1-1 and V is TRBV7-2; D is unresolved. The CDR3 has 14 residues. Trimming shortened V by 5 bases and J by 5 bases, and 15 bases separated the two germline ends. CDR1 SGHTA and CDR2 FQGNSA come from the germline V gene. The CDR3 DNA reads TGTGCCAGCAGCGGACGATTTGGAGGGACTGAAGCTTTCTTT. This sequence encodes CASSGRFGGTEAFF.

The chain carries TRBV28 and TRBJ2-7; 7 positions match TRBD1. Trimming cost V 2 bases and J 3 bases; bases outside gene matches: 10. Germline values: CDR1 MDHEN, CDR2 SYDVKM. The length of the CDR3 is 16 residues. Here the CDR3 reads CASSLPLQTGSYEQYF. CDR3 DNA sequence: TGTGCCAGCAGTTTACCACTTCAGACAGGGAGCTACGAGCAGTACTTC.

The chain carries TRBV20-1 and TRBJ2-4; TRBD2 aligns across 8 bases. The closer fit of TRBJ2-7 to the DNA end suggests the J call may be wrong. CDR3 length equals 16 residues. CDR1 is DFQATT, CDR2 SNEGSKA, per germline (reference sequence). This CDR3 reads CSARVTSVRGASEQYF. CDR3 nucleotide sequence: TGCAGTGCTAGAGTCACAAGTGTGCGGGGGGCCAGCGAGCAGTACTTC.

V is TRBV5-4 and J is TRBJ1-2; D uncertain. The CDR3 consists of 13 residues. Germline V lookup: CDR1 SGHNT, CDR2 YYREEE (reference sequence). Trimming shortened V by 3 bases and J by 4 bases, and 10 bases separated the two germline ends. The CDR3 sequence is CASSWTDGYGYTF. The CDR3 DNA follows: TGTGCCAGCAGCTGGACGGACGGCTATGGCTACACCTTC.

This clonotype came up a few times. The chain joins TRBV2 to TRBJ2-1, with D possibly matching TRBD2 (6 bases). Trimming pared 4 bases from V and 6 bases from J, leaving 13 bases between. This CDR3 has 14 amino acids. Germline lookup yields CDR1 SNHLY and CDR2 FYNNEI. The CDR3 spells CASSVGTSPNEQFF. The CDR3 DNA sequence: TGTGCCAGCAGTGTTGGTACTAGCCCCAATGAGCAGTTCTTC. Together with reference TRBV2 and TRBJ2-1, the CDR3 gives the full variable domain: EPEVTQTPSHQVTQMGQEVILRCVPISNHLYFYWYRQILGQKVEFLVSFYNNEISEKSEIFDDQFSVERPDGSNFTLKIRSTKLEDSAMYFCASSVGTSPNEQFFGPGTRLTVL.

V gene TRBV20-1 combines with J gene TRBJ1-2; 7 bases are shared with TRBD1. Germline assignment: CDR1 DFQATT and CDR2 SNEGSKA (reference sequence). After removal of 1 base from V and 4 bases from J, the junction contained 21 bases not matched to a gene. The CDR3 runs 19 residues. The CDR3: CSARATARDRQPYRYGYTF. CDR3 nucleotides: TGCAGTGCTAGAGCCACCGCCCGGGACAGACAGCCCTATCGCTATGGCTACACCTTC.

Worth noting for this clonotype: One junction end disagrees with the germline gene, perhaps due to a read error. This chain connects TRBV7-2 to TRBJ2-5; D is ambiguous. Germline V gives CDR1 SGHTA, CDR2 FQGNSA. The CDR3 totals 14 residues. CDR3 residues: CVSRLTGRQETQYF. As DNA, the CDR3 is TGTGTCAGCAGGCTAACCGGACGACAAGAGACCCAGTACTTC.